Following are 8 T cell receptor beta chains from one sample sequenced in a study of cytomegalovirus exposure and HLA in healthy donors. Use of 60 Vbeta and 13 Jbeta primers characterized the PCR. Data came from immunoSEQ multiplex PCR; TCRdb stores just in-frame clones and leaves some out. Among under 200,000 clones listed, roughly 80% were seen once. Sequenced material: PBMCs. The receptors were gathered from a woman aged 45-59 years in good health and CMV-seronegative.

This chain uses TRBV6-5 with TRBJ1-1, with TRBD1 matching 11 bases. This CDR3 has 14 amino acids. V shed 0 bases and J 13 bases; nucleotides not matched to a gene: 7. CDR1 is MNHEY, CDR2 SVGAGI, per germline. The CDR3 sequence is CASSYSIRDRGFFF. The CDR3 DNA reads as TGTGCCAGCAGTTACTCGATTCGGGACAGGGGGTTTTTCTTT.

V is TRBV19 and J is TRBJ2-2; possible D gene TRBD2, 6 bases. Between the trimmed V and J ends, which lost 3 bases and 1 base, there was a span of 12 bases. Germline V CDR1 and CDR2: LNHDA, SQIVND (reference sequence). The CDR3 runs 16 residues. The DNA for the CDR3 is TGTGCCAGTAGTATCGGAGGGTCAGGGAACACCGGGGAGCTGTTTTTT. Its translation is CASSIGGSGNTGELFF.

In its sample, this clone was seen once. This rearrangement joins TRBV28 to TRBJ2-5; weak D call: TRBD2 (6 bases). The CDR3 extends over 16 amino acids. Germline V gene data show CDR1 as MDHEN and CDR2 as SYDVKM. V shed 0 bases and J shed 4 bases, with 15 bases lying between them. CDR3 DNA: TGTGCCAGCAGTTTATGTTGGGGGGAACTAGGAGAGACCCAGTACTTC. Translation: CASSLCWGELGETQYF.

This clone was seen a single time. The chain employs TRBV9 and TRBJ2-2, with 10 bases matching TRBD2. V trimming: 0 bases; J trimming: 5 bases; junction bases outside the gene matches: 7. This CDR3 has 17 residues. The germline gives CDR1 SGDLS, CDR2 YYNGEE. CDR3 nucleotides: TGTGCCAGCAGCGTAGGGGGGACTAGCGTCTGGACCGGGGAGCTGTTTTTT. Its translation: CASSVGGTSVWTGELFF.

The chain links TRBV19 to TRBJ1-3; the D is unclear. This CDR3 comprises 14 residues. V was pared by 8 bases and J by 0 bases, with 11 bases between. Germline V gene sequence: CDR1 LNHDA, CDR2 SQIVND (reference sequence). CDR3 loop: CASHPGASGNTIYF. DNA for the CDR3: TGTGCCAGTCATCCGGGAGCCTCTGGAAACACCATATATTTT. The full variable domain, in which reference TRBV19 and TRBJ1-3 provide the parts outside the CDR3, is DGGITQSPKYLFRKEGQNVTLSCEQNLNHDAMYWYRQDPGQGLRLIYYSQIVNDFQKGDIAEGYSVSREKKESFPLTVTSAQKNPTAFYLCASHPGASGNTIYFGEGSWLTVV.

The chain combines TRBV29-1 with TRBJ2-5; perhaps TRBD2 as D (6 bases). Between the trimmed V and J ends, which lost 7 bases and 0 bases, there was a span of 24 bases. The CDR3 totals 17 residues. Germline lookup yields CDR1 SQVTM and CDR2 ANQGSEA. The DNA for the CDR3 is TGCAGCGCCTCCCTCCGTCAGCGGGCGAAGTACCAAGAGACCCAGTACTTC. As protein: CSASLRQRAKYQETQYF.

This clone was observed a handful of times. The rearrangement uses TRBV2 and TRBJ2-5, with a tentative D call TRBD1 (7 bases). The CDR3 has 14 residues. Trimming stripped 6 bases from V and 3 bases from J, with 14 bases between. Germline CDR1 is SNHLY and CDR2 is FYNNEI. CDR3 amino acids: CASRRAGGKETQYF. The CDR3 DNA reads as TGTGCCAGCAGGAGGGCAGGGGGGAAAGAGACCCAGTACTTC.

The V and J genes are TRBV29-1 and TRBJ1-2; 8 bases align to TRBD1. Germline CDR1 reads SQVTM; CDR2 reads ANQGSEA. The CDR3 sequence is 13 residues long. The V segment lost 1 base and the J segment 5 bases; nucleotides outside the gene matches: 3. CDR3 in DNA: TGCAGCGTTGAAGTTACAGGGGGTTATGGCTACACCTTC. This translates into CSVEVTGGYGYTF.